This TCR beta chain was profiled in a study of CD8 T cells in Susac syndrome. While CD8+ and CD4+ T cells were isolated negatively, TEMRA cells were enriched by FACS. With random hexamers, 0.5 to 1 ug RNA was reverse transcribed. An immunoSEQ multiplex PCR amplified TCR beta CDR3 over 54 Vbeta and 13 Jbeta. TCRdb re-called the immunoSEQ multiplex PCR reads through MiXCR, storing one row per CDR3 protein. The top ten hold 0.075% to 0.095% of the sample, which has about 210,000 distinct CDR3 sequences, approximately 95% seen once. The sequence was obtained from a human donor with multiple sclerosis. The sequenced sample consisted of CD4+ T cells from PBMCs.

DNA for the CDR3: TGCAGTGCTAGGATCCTAGTTTCCTACAATGAGCAGTTCTTC. Translated: CSARILVSYNEQFF. V and J are TRBV20-1 and TRBJ2-1; D remains ambiguous. Germline CDR1 is DFQATT and CDR2 is SNEGSKA (reference sequence). Trimming shortened V by 3 bases and J by 1 base, and 10 bases separated the two germline ends. CDR3 length: 14 residues.